The entry that follows covers one T cell receptor beta chain sequence. Its specificity is not known. The data are from a study of shared clonotypes between healthy human individuals. As for the study in general: CD4 naive and CD4 memory each took three plates per donor, while CD8 naive took two and CD8 memory one. The study's findings and limits: Rarefaction exposed incomplete sorted-subset sequencing despite large depth.

For every subset, genomic DNA was evenly distributed across several immunoSEQ plates. Profiling relied on immunoSEQ multiplex PCR, and the TCRdb table lists in-frame clones only, not all of them. The sample lists approximately 640,000 clones; roughly 78% were seen once. A CD45RA+ naive subset and a CD45RA-negative memory subset were split from CD4+ cells. This CDR3 region has 15 residues. With 2 bases removed from V and 3 bases from J, the gap between germline ends came to 13 bases. Germline V gene sequence: CDR1 SEHNR, CDR2 FQNEAQ (reference sequence). The chain recombines TRBV7-9 with TRBJ1-2, with D tentatively TRBD1 (6 bases). This TCR was recovered from a woman aged 25 to 45 in good health. Sequenced sample: memory CD4+ T cells sorted from blood. The subset here: CD45RA-negative fraction. The CDR3 reads CASSLTSAGDYGYTF. The CDR3 nucleotides read TGTGCCAGCAGCTTAACTTCGGCAGGGGACTATGGCTACACCTTC.